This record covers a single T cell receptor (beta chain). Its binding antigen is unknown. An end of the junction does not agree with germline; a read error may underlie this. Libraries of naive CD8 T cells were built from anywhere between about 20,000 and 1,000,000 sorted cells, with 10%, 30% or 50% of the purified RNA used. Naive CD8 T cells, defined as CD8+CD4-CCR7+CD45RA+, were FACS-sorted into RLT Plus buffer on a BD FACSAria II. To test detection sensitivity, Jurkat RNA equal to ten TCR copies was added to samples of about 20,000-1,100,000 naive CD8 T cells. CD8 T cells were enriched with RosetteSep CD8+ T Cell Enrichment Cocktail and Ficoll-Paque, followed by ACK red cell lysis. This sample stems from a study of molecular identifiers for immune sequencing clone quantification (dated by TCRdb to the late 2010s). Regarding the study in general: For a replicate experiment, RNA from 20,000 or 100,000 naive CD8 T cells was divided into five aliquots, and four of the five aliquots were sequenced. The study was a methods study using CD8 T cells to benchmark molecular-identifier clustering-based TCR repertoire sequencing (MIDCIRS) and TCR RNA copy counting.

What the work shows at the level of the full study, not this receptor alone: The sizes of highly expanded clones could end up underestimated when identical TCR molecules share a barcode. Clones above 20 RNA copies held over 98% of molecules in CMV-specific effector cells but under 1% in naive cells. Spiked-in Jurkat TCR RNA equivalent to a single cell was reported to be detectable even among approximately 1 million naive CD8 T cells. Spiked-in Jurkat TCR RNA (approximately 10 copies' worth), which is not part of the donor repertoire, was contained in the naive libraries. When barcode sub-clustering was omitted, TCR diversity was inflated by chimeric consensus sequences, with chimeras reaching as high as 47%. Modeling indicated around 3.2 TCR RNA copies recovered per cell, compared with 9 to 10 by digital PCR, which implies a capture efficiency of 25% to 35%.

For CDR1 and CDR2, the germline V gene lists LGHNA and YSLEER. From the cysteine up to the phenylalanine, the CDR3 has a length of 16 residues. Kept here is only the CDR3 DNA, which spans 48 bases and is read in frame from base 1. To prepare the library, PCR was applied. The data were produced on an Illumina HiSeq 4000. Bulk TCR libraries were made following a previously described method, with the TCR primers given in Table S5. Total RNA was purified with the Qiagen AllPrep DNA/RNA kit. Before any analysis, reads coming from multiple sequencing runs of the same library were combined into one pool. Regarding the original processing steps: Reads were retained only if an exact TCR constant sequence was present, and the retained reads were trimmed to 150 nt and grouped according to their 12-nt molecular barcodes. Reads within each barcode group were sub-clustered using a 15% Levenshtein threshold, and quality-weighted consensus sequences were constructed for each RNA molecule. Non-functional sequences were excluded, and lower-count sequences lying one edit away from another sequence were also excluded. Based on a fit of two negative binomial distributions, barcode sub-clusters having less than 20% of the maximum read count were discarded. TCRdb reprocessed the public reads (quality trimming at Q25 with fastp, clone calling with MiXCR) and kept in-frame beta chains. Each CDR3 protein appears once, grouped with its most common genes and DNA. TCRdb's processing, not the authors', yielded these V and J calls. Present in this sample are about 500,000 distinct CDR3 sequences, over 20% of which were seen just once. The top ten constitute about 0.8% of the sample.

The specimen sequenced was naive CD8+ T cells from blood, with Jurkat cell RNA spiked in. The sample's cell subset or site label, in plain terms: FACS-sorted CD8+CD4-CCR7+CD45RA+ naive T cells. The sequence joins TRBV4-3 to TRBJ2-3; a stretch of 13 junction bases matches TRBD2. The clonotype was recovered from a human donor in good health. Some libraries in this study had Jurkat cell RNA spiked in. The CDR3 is CASSLTSGRSTDAQYF. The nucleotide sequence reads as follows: TGCGCCAGCAGCCTGACTAGCGGGAGGTCCACAGATGCGCAGTATTTT.